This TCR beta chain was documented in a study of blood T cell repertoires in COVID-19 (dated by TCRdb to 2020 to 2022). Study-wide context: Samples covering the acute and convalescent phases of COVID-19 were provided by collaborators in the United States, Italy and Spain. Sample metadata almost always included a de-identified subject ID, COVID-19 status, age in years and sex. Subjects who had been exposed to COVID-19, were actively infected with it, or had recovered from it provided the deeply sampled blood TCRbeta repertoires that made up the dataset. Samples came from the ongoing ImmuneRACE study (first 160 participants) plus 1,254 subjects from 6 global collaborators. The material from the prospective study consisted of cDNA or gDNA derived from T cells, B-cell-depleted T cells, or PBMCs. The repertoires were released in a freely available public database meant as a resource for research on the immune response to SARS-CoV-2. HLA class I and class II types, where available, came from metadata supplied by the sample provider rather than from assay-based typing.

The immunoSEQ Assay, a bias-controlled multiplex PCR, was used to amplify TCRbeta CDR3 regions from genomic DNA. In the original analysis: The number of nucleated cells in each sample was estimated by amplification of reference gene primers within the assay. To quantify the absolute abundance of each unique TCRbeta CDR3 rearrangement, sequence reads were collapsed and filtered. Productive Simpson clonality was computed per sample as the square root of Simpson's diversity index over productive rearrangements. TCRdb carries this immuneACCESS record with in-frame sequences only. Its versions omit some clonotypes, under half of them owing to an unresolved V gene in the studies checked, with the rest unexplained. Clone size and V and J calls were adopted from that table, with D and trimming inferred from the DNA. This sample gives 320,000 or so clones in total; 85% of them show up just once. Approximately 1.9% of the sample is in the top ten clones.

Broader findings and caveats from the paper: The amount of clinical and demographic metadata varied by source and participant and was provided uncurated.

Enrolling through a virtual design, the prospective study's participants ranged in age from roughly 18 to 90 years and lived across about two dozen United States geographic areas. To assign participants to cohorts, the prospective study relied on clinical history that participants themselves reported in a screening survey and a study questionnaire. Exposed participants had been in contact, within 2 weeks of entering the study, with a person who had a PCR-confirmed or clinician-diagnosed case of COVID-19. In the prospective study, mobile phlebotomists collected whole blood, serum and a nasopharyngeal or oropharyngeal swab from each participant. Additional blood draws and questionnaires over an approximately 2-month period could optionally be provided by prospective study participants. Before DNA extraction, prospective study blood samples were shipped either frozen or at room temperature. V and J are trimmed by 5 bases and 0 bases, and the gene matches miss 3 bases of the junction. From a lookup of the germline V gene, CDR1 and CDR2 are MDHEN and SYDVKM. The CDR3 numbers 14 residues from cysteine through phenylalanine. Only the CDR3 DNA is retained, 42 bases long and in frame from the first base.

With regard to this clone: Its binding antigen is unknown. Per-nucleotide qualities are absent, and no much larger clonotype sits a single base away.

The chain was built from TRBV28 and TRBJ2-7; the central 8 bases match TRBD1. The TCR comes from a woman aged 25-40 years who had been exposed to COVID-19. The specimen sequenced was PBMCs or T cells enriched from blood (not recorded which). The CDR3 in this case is CASSRQGLSYEQYF. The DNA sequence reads TGTGCCAGCAGTAGACAGGGGCTCTCCTACGAGCAGTACTTC. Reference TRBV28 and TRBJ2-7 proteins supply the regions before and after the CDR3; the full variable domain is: DVKVTQSSRYLVKRTGEKVFLECVQDMDHENMFWYRQDPGLGLRLIYFSYDVKMKEKGDIPEGYSVSREKKERFSLILESASTNQTSMYLCASSRQGLSYEQYFGPGTRLTVT.